This T cell receptor beta chain was sequenced in a study of vaccination and CD4 T cells after COVID-19. The V end lost 5 bases, the J end lost 7 bases, and 20 bases lay between the germline ends. This CDR3 has 15 amino acids. CDR1 SGHTA and CDR2 FQGNSA come from the germline V gene. Noted treatment: approximately 9-day PBMC culture with coronavirus spike peptide pools or control peptides (ViraFEST assay). Unexposed donor CD4+ T cells predated the COVID-19 pandemic, collected 2011-2018. Concerning this clonotype itself: Its antigen is unidentified.

Sequence data for DNA of cultured CD4+ T cells were generated by the Oncomine TCR Beta short-read assay. MiXCR, run by TCRdb on the PCR reads, gives a single entry per CDR3 protein. The table lists just over 6,000 distinct CDR3 sequences, about 50% of them singletons, with 56% in the top ten. The genes are TRBV7-2 and TRBJ1-1; perhaps TRBD1 as D (6 bases). Sequenced input: CD4+ T cells from blood, cultured in vitro. The sequence was collected from a human donor in good health. CDR3: CASSLKSRQADEAFF. The CDR3 nucleotides read TGTGCCAGCAGCCTGAAATCAAGACAGGCCGATGAAGCTTTCTTT.